The present entry profiles one T cell receptor beta chain with its context. One end of the junction does not line up with germline, which may come from a read error. These data are taken from a study of CD8+CD57+ T cells in acquired aplastic anemia. Study overall: Mean yield of DNA from sorted CD4+ and CD8+ cells was roughly 3.1 ug.

Germline values: CDR1 LNHDA, CDR2 SQIVND (reference sequence). This CDR3 is built from 13 residues. TCR beta VDJ and CDR3 profiles were obtained from a genomic DNA template. One entry per CDR3 protein, called by TCRdb with MiXCR from the reads. The data show around 42,000 distinct CDR3 sequences, roughly 63% seen once. Whoever was chosen for sequencing had shown CD8+CD57+ cell expansion by flow cytometry. Patients had received no therapy at the time of blood sampling. Sequencing was done on a sample of sorted CD4+, CD8+, or CD8+CD57+ T cells (not recorded which) from PBMCs. The chain joins TRBV19 to TRBJ1-2; unclear D gene. The source is a human donor with aplastic anemia. CDR3 nucleotide sequence: TGTGCCAGTAGTCTAGAGTATAACTATGGCTACACCTTC. It specifies CASSLEYNYGYTF.